This T cell receptor beta chain was identified in a study of PD-1 blockade in mismatch repair-deficient tumors (dated by TCRdb to 2017 to 2019). For context, the study as a whole: Between late 2013 and late 2016, some 92 consecutive patients with 11 to 13 mismatch repair-deficient cancer types, all previously treated and progressing, were enrolled in the trial. Tumor-associated T cell clones in the peripheral blood of patients responding to PD-1 blockade were tracked using deep sequencing of TCR CDR3 regions. Overall study outcomes, separate from this receptor: Tumor-resident clones, often undetectable in blood before treatment, expanded rapidly after pembrolizumab and then contracted, generally before radiologic responses.

For every enrolled patient, mismatch repair deficiency was confirmed by either polymerase chain reaction or immunohistochemistry. TCR sequencing was carried out for three patients who responded to pembrolizumab therapy. The phase II trial prospectively evaluated PD-1 blockade with pembrolizumab in advanced mismatch repair-deficient cancers, independent of tissue of origin. Peripheral blood T cell samples were serially collected before and at multiple times after PD-1 blockade was started. Blood sampling times were reported as weeks after the first pembrolizumab dose. CDR1 LNHDA and CDR2 SQIVND are derived from the germline V gene (reference sequence). V gives up 5 bases and J gives up 6 bases, and the segment between their germline ends measures 14 bases. Reading from cysteine to phenylalanine, the CDR3 counts 14 amino acids. The DNA shown is the 42-base CDR3, in frame from base 1. Comment on this clone: Its antigen remains undetermined. No per-base quality is available; no much larger clone lies one base away.

Libraries came from the immunoSEQ multiplex PCR assay. In TCRdb, the immuneACCESS table is reduced to in-frame sequences with V and J assigned. These tables do not hold every clone; where another copy was compared, an unresolved V gene accounts for under half, and the others remain unexplained. The sample table records approximately 110,000 clones; about 80% of these occur just once. 4.7% of the sample comes from the top ten. This receptor was identified in an adult with mismatch repair-deficient cancer. The chain uses TRBV19 and TRBJ2-1, and perhaps TRBD2 as D gene, on 6 matching bases. Sequencing was performed on peripheral blood, taken about 60 weeks after starting pembrolizumab. The nucleotide sequence is given as TGTGCCAGTAGTTACCAGGGACTGGGCAATGAGCAGTTCTTC. Protein translation: CASSYQGLGNEQFF.